The source of this T cell receptor (beta chain) is a study of T-cell reconstitution after alpha-beta-depleted transplantation in children. The table lists this clonotype with many counts. It was with unique molecular identifiers that the TCRbeta library was prepared. TCRdb re-called the PCR reads through MiXCR, storing one row per CDR3 protein. Here the sample spans about 640,000 distinct CDR3 sequences, 16% being singletons. CDR1 is SGHDT, CDR2 YYEEEE, per germline. The V and J ends lost 4 bases and 7 bases respectively, with 21 bases between them. This CDR3 has 15 residues. The TCR originated in a human donor who donated a stem cell graft to a child with acute myeloid leukemia. V and J are TRBV5-6 and TRBJ2-7; D may be TRBD2 (7 bases). Material: PBMCs from the stem cell graft donor, obtained from the stem cell graft. CDR3 nucleotides: TGTGCCAGCAGCAAGTATGGTGGGGGGGCACGGGAGCAGTACGTC. It yields the protein CASSKYGGGAREQYV.